This T cell receptor (beta chain) was identified in a study of T cells in Graves' hyperthyroidism and ophthalmopathy. For the diagnoses, clinical symptoms, serum thyroxine and TRAb, thyroid ultrasound and orbital computed tomography were used. Cells are PBMCs isolated from 10 ml of fresh blood. TCR beta CDR3 region amplification was performed from RNA transcripts. HTBI primers were the set used in a first-round RT-PCR of the TCR CDR3. One entry per CDR3 protein, called by TCRdb with MiXCR from the multiplex PCR reads. The sample holds about 480,000 distinct CDR3 sequences, approximately 15% seen once. This clonotype occurred many times. Its specificity is unknown. General study points: In simple terms, a model built on 13 V-J features told ophthalmopathy apart from stable hyperthyroidism.

The CDR3 runs to 14 residues. Germline loops: CDR1 SGDLS, CDR2 YYNGEE. Deletions cut 2 bases from V and 4 bases from J, with 9 bases between. The sequencing input was blood. The genes are TRBV9 and TRBJ1-4; the D gene is possibly TRBD1 (5 bases). This sequence was found in a woman between 18 and 29 years old with Graves' hyperthyroidism. The chain's CDR3 is CASSVDSINEKLFF. The CDR3 region has the DNA TGTGCCAGCAGCGTCGACAGTATTAATGAAAAACTGTTTTTT.